Below, 25 T cell receptor beta chains from the same sample are listed, as sequenced in a study of T-cell reconstitution after alpha-beta-depleted transplantation in children. TCRbeta library construction was performed incorporating unique molecular identifiers. TCRdb re-analysed the PCR reads in MiXCR, keeping a single row per CDR3 protein. The table records more than 400,000 distinct CDR3 sequences, around two fifths of them present only once. The sample in question was PBMCs, obtained before TCRalphabeta/CD19-depleted stem cell transplant. The receptors here all came from a girl aged 2 to 10 with aplastic anemia, due to receive a stem cell transplant.

This clonotype appeared a few times. The V gene is TRBV20-1, the J gene TRBJ2-3; 16 bases match TRBD2. The CDR3 extends over 20 amino acids. CDR1 and CDR2 (germline): DFQATT, SNEGSKA (reference sequence). Unmatched junction bases numbered 13, after V lost 0 bases and J lost 4 bases. The CDR3 is CSARDGTSGRAERAADTQYF. In DNA, the CDR3 is TGCAGTGCTAGAGATGGGACTAGCGGGAGGGCCGAACGGGCGGCAGATACGCAGTATTTT.

CDR3 sequence (DNA): TGTGCCAGCACCACCGGGACTAGATTCCACAATGAGCAGTTCTTC. This codes for CASTTGTRFHNEQFF. The V gene is TRBV28, the J gene TRBJ2-1, with 8 positions matching TRBD2. Germline CDR1 MDHEN, CDR2 SYDVKM. The CDR3 sequence is 15 residues long. The V and J ends lost 7 bases and 5 bases, in that order; junction bases with no gene match: 10.

J is TRBJ2-7 and V is TRBV5-5; 11 positions match TRBD1. CDR1 is SGHKS, CDR2 YYEKEE, per germline (reference sequence). V dropped 1 base and J dropped 2; count of bases not matched to a gene: 2. The CDR3 is made up of 15 amino acids. CDR3 in amino acids: CASSLLDRGPYEQYF. Here the CDR3 DNA reads TGTGCCAGCAGCTTGCTGGACAGGGGGCCCTACGAGCAGTACTTC.

This clonotype was seen a handful of times. CDR3 in DNA: TGTGCCAGCAGTCCCGGACAGGGTTGGTCACCCCTCCACTTT. Its protein is CASSPGQGWSPLHF. V and J are TRBV28 and TRBJ1-6, with TRBD1 matching over 8 bases. Germline lookup yields CDR1 MDHEN and CDR2 SYDVKM. The J segment lost 10 bases and the V segment lost 5 bases, leaving 7 bases of the junction unmatched. The CDR3 runs 14 residues.

This clonotype was observed once. The rearrangement links TRBV5-1 to TRBJ1-5; tentatively, D is TRBD1 (5 bases). The ends were cut back, 5 bases at V and 4 bases at J, with 10 bases in the middle. The germline V gene has CDR1 SGHRS and CDR2 YFSETQ. This CDR3 has 13 amino acids. CDR3 coding DNA: TGCGCCAGCAGGAGGGGACCTAATCAGCCCCAGCATTTT. As protein: CASRRGPNQPQHF. Full variable domain (rest looked up from reference TRBV5-1 and TRBJ1-5): KAGVTQTPRYLIKTRGQQVTLSCSPISGHRSVSWYQQTPGQGLQFLFEYFSETQRNKGNFPGRFSGRQFSNSRSEMNVSTLELGDSALYLCASRRGPNQPQHFGDGTRLSIL.

This clonotype came up many times. V is TRBV5-6 and J is TRBJ2-5, with a weak D call TRBD1 (6 bases). The CDR3 covers 15 residues. Germline assignment: CDR1 SGHDT and CDR2 YYEEEE. Trimming pared 6 bases from V and 1 base from J, leaving 16 bases between. CDR3 sequence reads: CASIHKDSLQETQYF. The CDR3 DNA follows: TGTGCCAGCATACACAAGGACAGCCTCCAAGAGACCCAGTACTTC.

The chain employs TRBV5-1 and TRBJ2-2; 10 bases are a match to TRBD2. The CDR3 contains 16 residues. J gave up 0 bases and V 3 bases, and 2 bases lay outside the gene matches. The germline V gene has CDR1 SGHRS and CDR2 YFSETQ. The CDR3 protein is CASSYGTSANTGELFF. CDR3 bases: TGCGCCAGCAGCTATGGGACTAGCGCGAACACCGGGGAGCTGTTTTTT.

The chain is built from TRBV18 and TRBJ2-3, with TRBD2 matching over 7 bases. The ends lost 2 bases at V and 2 bases at J; junction bases unmatched: 25. Germline CDR1 KGHSH, CDR2 LQKENI. This CDR3 has 22 amino acids. Here the CDR3 DNA reads TGTGCCAGCTCACCATTCCTAGGAGGACTAGTCCCGATCCTTGTAAACACAGATACGCAGTATTTT. It specifies CASSPFLGGLVPILVNTDTQYF.

This sequence joins TRBV15 and TRBJ2-2; D possibly corresponds to TRBD1 (7 bases). V lost 5 bases, J lost 0 bases, and 16 bases lay in between. Germline V gene data show CDR1 as LNHNV and CDR2 as YYDKDF (reference sequence). CDR3 length: 17 amino acids. The CDR3 nucleotides read TGTGCCACCAGCCCTCCCAGGGGGGAGGCGAACACCGGGGAGCTGTTTTTT. This encodes CATSPPRGEANTGELFF.

The chain joins TRBV20-1 to TRBJ2-1; D gene ambiguous. This CDR3 contains 12 residues. Germline-derived CDR1 and CDR2 are DFQATT and SNEGSKA (reference sequence). Trimming cost V 1 base and J 5 bases, with 6 bases left between them. The CDR3 DNA reads as TGCAGTGCTAGAGGGAATAACAATGAGCAGTTCTTC. This encodes CSARGNNNEQFF.

The rearrangement joins TRBV18 to TRBJ1-1, with 8 nucleotides matching TRBD1. The CDR3 length is 17 residues. Germline V CDR1 and CDR2: KGHSH, LQKENI. The V segment lost 4 bases and the J segment 4 bases; nucleotides outside the gene matches: 14. The CDR3 loop is CASSLRAGGGGGTEAFF. The CDR3 DNA reads as TGTGCCAGCTCACTACGTGCAGGGGGCGGAGGGGGCACTGAAGCTTTCTTT.

This chain connects TRBV5-6 to TRBJ2-7, with D hard to call. With 2 bases removed from V and 1 base from J, the gap between germline ends came to 13 bases. CDR1 and CDR2 from the germline V gene are SGHDT and YYEEEE. The CDR3 covers 15 residues. The CDR3 reads CASSFRGIRSYEQYF. The DNA of the CDR3 is TGTGCCAGCAGCTTCAGAGGAATCCGGTCCTACGAGCAGTACTTC.

This chain connects TRBV9 to TRBJ2-7; 8 bases agree with TRBD1. This CDR3 is built from 16 residues. The germline V gene has CDR1 SGDLS and CDR2 YYNGEE. Trimming at V came to 0 bases and at J to 4 bases, leaving 9 bases not matched to a gene. CDR3 bases: TGTGCCAGCAGCGTAGATCCAGAGGACAGGGCATACGAGCAGTACTTC. Protein sequence: CASSVDPEDRAYEQYF.

This clonotype was seen ten or more times. The rearrangement links TRBV5-1 to TRBJ2-1; 8 nucleotides line up with TRBD1. Germline-derived CDR1 and CDR2 are SGHRS and YFSETQ. V shed 4 bases and J 4 bases; nucleotides not matched to a gene: 10. The CDR3 extends over 16 amino acids. This CDR3 reads CASSGTSGGAYNEQFF. In nucleotides, the CDR3 is TGCGCCAGCAGCGGGACTTCAGGGGGCGCGTACAATGAGCAGTTCTTC. Supplemented by reference TRBV5-1 and TRBJ2-1, the full variable domain reads KAGVTQTPRYLIKTRGQQVTLSCSPISGHRSVSWYQQTPGQGLQFLFEYFSETQRNKGNFPGRFSGRQFSNSRSEMNVSTLELGDSALYLCASSGTSGGAYNEQFFGPGTRLTVL.

The gene calls are TRBV5-1 and TRBJ1-2, with 8 positions matching TRBD1. Trimming took 3 bases from V and 7 from J; bases not matched to a gene: 5. The V gene's germline CDR1 is SGHRS and CDR2 YFSETQ. This CDR3 is 13 amino acids long. This CDR3 is CASSSDRGGGYTF. The CDR3 region has the DNA TGCGCCAGCAGCTCTGACAGGGGAGGTGGCTACACCTTC.

This clonotype was observed many times. The gene calls are TRBV29-1 and TRBJ2-1; D call uncertain. The CDR3 consists of 8 residues. Germline lookup yields CDR1 SQVTM and CDR2 ANQGSEA. V was trimmed by 7 bases and J by 6 bases, leaving 1 base between them. CDR3 nucleotide sequence: TGCAGCGCCAATGAGCAGTTCTTC. This sequence encodes CSANEQFF.

Many counts were recorded for this clonotype. V is TRBV2 and J is TRBJ1-2; D unclear. V lost 4 bases and J 3 bases, leaving 9 bases between the germline ends. The CDR3 has 13 residues. Per germline, CDR1 SNHLY and CDR2 FYNNEI. CDR3 in DNA: TGTGCCAGCAGTGCGAGGGAGGACTATGGCTACACCTTC. Residues: CASSAREDYGYTF.

The J gene is TRBJ2-7, the V gene TRBV5-1; no reliable D call. The ends were cut back, 0 bases at V and 7 bases at J, with 17 bases in the middle. The CDR3 length is 15 residues. Looked up from germline, CDR1 is SGHRS and CDR2 is YFSETQ. CDR3 coding DNA: TGCGCCAGCAGCTTGGGGGGTTCAGACCTTACGGAGCAGTACTTC. Translated, it gives CASSLGGSDLTEQYF.

This clonotype appeared a few times. The chain joins TRBV20-1 to TRBJ2-7; 9 bases match TRBD1. This CDR3 has 13 amino acids. Per the germline V gene, CDR1 is DFQATT and CDR2 is SNEGSKA (reference sequence). Trimming at V came to 4 bases and at J to 3 bases, leaving 4 bases not matched to a gene. Here the CDR3 DNA reads TGCAGTGCTACCGGGACAGGGCACTACGAGCAGTACTTC. Protein product: CSATGTGHYEQYF.

This chain connects TRBV7-3 to TRBJ1-1, with 7 bases that match TRBD1. CDR1 SGHTA and CDR2 FQGTGA come from the germline V gene. The CDR3 has 15 amino acids. V dropped 1 base and J dropped 6; count of bases not matched to a gene: 8. The CDR3 bases are TGTGCCAGCAGCTTAAGTCAGGGGGTAGGTGCTGAAGCTTTCTTT. Its protein is CASSLSQGVGAEAFF. Combining the CDR3 with reference TRBV7-3 and TRBJ1-1 gives the whole variable domain GAGVSQTPSNKVTEKGKYVELRCDPISGHTALYWYRQSLGQGPEFLIYFQGTGAADDSGLPNDRFFAVRPEGSVSTLKIQRTERGDSAVYLCASSLSQGVGAEAFFGQGTRLTVV.

V is TRBV20-1 and J is TRBJ2-3, with D possibly called TRBD1 or TRBD2 (6 bases each). CDR1 DFQATT and CDR2 SNEGSKA come from the germline V gene (reference sequence). The germline V and J ends were trimmed by 0 bases and 5 bases, with 15 bases remaining between them. The CDR3 totals 15 residues. The CDR3 is CSARDPRGRVDTQYF. DNA of the CDR3: TGCAGTGCTAGAGACCCCCGGGGGCGGGTAGATACGCAGTATTTT.

There are many counts of this clonotype. V is TRBV27 and J is TRBJ2-5, with unresolved D. This CDR3 is 14 amino acids long. Trimming stripped 1 base from V and 2 bases from J, with 8 bases between. Germline CDR1 is MNHEY and CDR2 is SMNVEV (reference sequence). The CDR3 is CASSLYGPQETQYF. CDR3 coding DNA: TGTGCCAGCAGTTTATATGGCCCGCAAGAGACCCAGTACTTC.

This clonotype was seen at least ten times. Here the CDR3 DNA reads TGTGCCAGCAGTTTGGGGCAGGGGTCGACTGGGGCCAACGTCCTGACTTTC. Protein sequence: CASSLGQGSTGANVLTF. The chain employs TRBV12-3 or TRBV12-4 and TRBJ2-6, with a tentative D call TRBD1 (6 bases). This CDR3 has 17 residues. Trimming removed 3 bases at V and 2 bases at J, with 14 bases between.

This clonotype was seen at least ten times. The rearrangement joins TRBV28 to TRBJ2-5; no clear D gene. The germline V gene encodes CDR1 MDHEN and CDR2 SYDVKM. The CDR3 spans 15 residues. With 1 base removed from V and 2 bases from J, the gap between germline ends came to 11 bases. DNA of the CDR3: TGTGCCAGCAGTTTATTTGGCAGCCTACAAGAGACCCAGTACTTC. Encoded protein: CASSLFGSLQETQYF.

The chain uses TRBV4-1 and TRBJ1-1, with D possibly TRBD1 on 5 matching bases. The CDR3 runs 14 residues. Trimming shortened V by 7 bases and J by 1 base, and 13 bases separated the two germline ends. Germline V gene lookup returns CDR1 MGHRA and CDR2 YSYEKL. CDR3 in amino acids: CASMGPLKNTEAFF. DNA for the CDR3: TGCGCCAGCATGGGACCGCTTAAGAACACTGAAGCTTTCTTT.